Each of the 2 T cell receptor beta chains below was sequenced from the same sample in a study of cytomegalovirus exposure and HLA in healthy donors. Primers for the PCR totalled 60 Vbeta and 13 Jbeta. Profiled with immunoSEQ multiplex PCR; TCRdb holds only in-frame clones, not every one. The repertoire holds roughly 66,000 clones, with around 82% as singletons. Sequencing was carried out using PBMCs. All receptors derive from a man younger than 35 in good health and CMV-seropositive.

The chain couples TRBV28 to TRBJ2-4, with 7 bases fitting TRBD2. Germline V lookup: CDR1 MDHEN, CDR2 SYDVKM. V trimming: 6 bases; J trimming: 6 bases; junction bases outside the gene matches: 5. CDR3 size: 13 residues. This CDR3 is CASSSGGLNIQYF. CDR3 nucleotides: TGTGCCAGCAGCTCGGGAGGTTTAAACATTCAGTACTTC.

The V call is TRBV30, the J call TRBJ1-1; unclear D gene. Looked up from germline, CDR1 is GTSNPN and CDR2 is SVGIG (reference sequence). Trimming shortened V by 0 bases and J by 1 base, and 9 bases separated the two germline ends. The CDR3 runs to 14 residues. As DNA, the CDR3 is TGTGCCTGGAGTGTGTTGGAGAAGAACACTGAAGCTTTCTTT. Amino acid sequence: CAWSVLEKNTEAFF. Variable domain in full (rest from reference TRBV30 and TRBJ1-1): SQTIHQWPATLVQPVGSPLSLECTVEGTSNPNLYWYRQAAGRGLQLLFYSVGIGQISSEVPQNLSASRPQDRQFILSSKKLLLSDSGFYLCAWSVLEKNTEAFFGQGTRLTVV.